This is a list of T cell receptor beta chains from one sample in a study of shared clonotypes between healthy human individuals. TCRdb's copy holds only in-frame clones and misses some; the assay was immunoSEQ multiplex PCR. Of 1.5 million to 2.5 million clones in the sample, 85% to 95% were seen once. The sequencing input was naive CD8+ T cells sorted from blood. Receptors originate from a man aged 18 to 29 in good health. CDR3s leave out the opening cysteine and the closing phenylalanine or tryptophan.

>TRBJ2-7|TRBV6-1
ASSETPGLSYEQY
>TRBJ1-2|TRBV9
ASSPSGALLS
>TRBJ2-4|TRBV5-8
ASSLRAKNIQY
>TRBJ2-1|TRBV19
ASSPGDPRDEQF
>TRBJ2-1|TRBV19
ASSNYNEQF
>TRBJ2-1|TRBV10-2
ASSEPPGYEQF
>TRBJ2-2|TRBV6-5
ASSYTGVTGELF
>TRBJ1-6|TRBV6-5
ASTPGPFYNSPLH
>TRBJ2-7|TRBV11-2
ASSLGGSRYEQY
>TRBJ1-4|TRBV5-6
ASSFGGAGEKLF
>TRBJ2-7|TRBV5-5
ASSLADRGYEQY
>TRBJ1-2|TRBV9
ASSVVSDGLSGYT
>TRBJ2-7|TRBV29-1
SVESDSYEQY
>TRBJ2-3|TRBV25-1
ASSEGTTGTDTQY
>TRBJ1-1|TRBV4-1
ASSQDWENTEAF
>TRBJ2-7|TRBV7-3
ASSLSARGEQY
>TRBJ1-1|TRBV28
ASSLVNWGGTEAF
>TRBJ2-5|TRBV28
ASSPWTEIQETQY
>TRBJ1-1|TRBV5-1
ASSWGGDTEAF
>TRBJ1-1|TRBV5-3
ARTTSEPTEAF
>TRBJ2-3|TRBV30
AWSVLLSTDTQY
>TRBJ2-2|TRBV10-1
ASSVWRTPNTGELF
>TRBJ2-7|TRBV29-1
SVGDLGYEQY
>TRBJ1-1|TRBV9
ASSVVGATEAF
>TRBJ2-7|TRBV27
ASNSPGQGNEQY
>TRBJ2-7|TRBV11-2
ASSYGTGTYEQY
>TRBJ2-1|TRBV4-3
ASSQDQLARTYNEQF
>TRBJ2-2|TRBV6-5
ASSYGLFTGELF
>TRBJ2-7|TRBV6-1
ASSETGTAPYEQY
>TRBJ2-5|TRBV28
ASSSGQGGQETQY
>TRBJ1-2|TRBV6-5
ASSFSTGGTGYT
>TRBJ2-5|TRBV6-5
ASSTSGSQETQY
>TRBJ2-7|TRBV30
AWSPLSGNYEQY
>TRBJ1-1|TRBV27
ASSFGGLNTEAF
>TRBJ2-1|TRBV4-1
ASSQWSGGANEQF
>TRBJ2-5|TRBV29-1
SVEDGDGGGTQY
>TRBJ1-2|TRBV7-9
ASRGQAAGYT
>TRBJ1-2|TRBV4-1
ASSQEAGWTDGYT
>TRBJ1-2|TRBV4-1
ASSQARDRIYGYT
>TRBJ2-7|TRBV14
ASSLAGAPYEQY
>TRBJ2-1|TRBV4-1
ASSQGLADYNEQF